This T cell receptor beta chain was found in a study of T cells in Graves' hyperthyroidism and ophthalmopathy. Study observations and caveats: Before onset, ophthalmopathy was predicted by the model a median around 6.5 months earlier.

The investigators amplified TCR beta CDR3 regions from RNA transcripts. HTBI primers drove first-round RT-PCR of the TCR CDR3. TCRdb used MiXCR to reprocess the multiplex PCR reads, holding one entry per CDR3 protein. Seen here are fewer than 650,000 distinct CDR3 sequences, 13% to 15% observed once, and the top ten hold about 15%. This clonotype came up many times. As yet, its antigen is unknown. Trimming cost V 6 bases and J 8 bases, with 20 bases left between them. Germline V lookup: CDR1 SGHNT, CDR2 YENEEA. The CDR3 is made up of 15 amino acids. This receptor was taken from a woman between 40 and 50 years old with Graves' hyperthyroidism. The sequenced sample consisted of blood. The rearrangement joins TRBV11-3 to TRBJ2-1; D is possibly TRBD2 (8 bases). CDR3 nucleotides: TGTGCCAGCAGTGTTGATGGTAGCGGGACAGATGAGCAGTTCTTC. It specifies CASSVDGSGTDEQFF.